This T cell receptor (beta chain) came from a study of shared clonotypes between healthy human individuals. CD45RO-negative, CCR7-selected cells formed the naive CD8 fraction, which excluded terminally differentiated effector memory CD45RA+ cells. Participating donors were healthy, HIV-negative adults free of recent acute infections or vaccinations. Trimming removed 3 bases from V and 7 bases from J, with 13 bases in between. The CDR3 length is 14 residues. Germline V gene data show CDR1 as WNHNN and CDR2 as SYGVQD (reference sequence). Profiled with immunoSEQ multiplex PCR; TCRdb holds only in-frame clones, not every one. Of around 1,900,000 clones listed, just over 90% are singletons.

The clonotype comes from a man aged 18 to 29 in good health. Some clones in this sample may be carry-over from other donors' samples. This chain connects TRBV10-1 to TRBJ2-1; D unresolved. The sequencing sample was made of naive CD8+ T cells from PBMCs. CDR3 DNA: TGCGCCAGCAGTGACCACGGACGGAAAAATGAGCAGTTCTTC. Residues: CASSDHGRKNEQFF.